The present entry profiles one TCR beta chain with its context. This entry belongs to a study of control samples from healthy donors and cancer patients. The method was immunoSEQ multiplex PCR; TCRdb's version includes in-frame clones alone and lacks a portion of them. The sample has roughly 80,000 clones; roughly 91% are singletons. Trimming shortened V by 3 bases and J by 3 bases, and 8 bases separated the two germline ends. The CDR3 extends over 13 amino acids. Germline-derived CDR1 and CDR2 are LGHNA and YNFKEQ. The chain employs TRBV4-2 and TRBJ1-2; D uncertain. The sequence was collected from a man aged 45-60 years in good health. The specimen was blood. CDR3 sequence (DNA): TGTGCCAGCAGCCAGCCTAGTGACTATGGCTACACCTTC. Translated, it gives CASSQPSDYGYTF.